This T cell receptor beta chain was documented in a study of post-analysis software for immune sequencing data. General study points: Comparison of patients with controls showed 5 or 6 TRBV segments more frequent in patients, TRBV5-6, TRBV5-1 and TRBV20-1 among them.

V lost 6 bases and J 1 base, leaving 9 bases between the germline ends. Per germline, CDR1 MNHEY and CDR2 SVGAGI. The CDR3 totals 13 residues. On this clonotype: Its cognate antigen is unknown.

TCR beta cDNA libraries had unique molecular identifiers. In TCRdb, the PCR reads were re-called with MiXCR into one record per CDR3 protein. The table records about 540,000 distinct CDR3 sequences, under 40% of them present only once. The genes are TRBV6-5 and TRBJ1-1, with a tentative D call TRBD1 (5 bases). The TCR originated in a girl between 2 and 17 years old with multiple sclerosis. Input material: blood. The CDR3 nucleotides are TGTGCCAGCAGGAGACAGAGGAACACTGAAGCTTTCTTT. Translating it yields CASRRQRNTEAFF.